This TCR beta chain comes out of a study of graft-versus-host responses after intestinal transplantation. Across the study: All of the recipients had induction that used anti-thymocyte globulin, then tacrolimus and steroids for around three years.

Study-wide results and caveats: Among circulating GvH clones, peak levels were associated with early post-transplant declines in HvG clones.

This clone was picked up one time. What it binds is not known. Germline CDR1 is ENHRY and CDR2 is SYGVKD. The CDR3 has 13 residues. The V and J ends lost 0 bases and 5 bases, in that order; junction bases with no gene match: 0. Libraries were prepared by immunoSEQ multiplex PCR; TCRdb keeps only in-frame clonotypes and omits some of them. The table lists some 45,000 clones, roughly nine tenths of them singletons. This chain joins TRBV10-3 and TRBJ2-5; 7 nucleotides agree with TRBD2. The sequenced sample was PBMCs, obtained 524 days after transplant. This clonotype was obtained from a human patient who received an intestinal transplant, so some T cells may come from the graft donor. Here the CDR3 DNA reads TGTGCCATCAGTGAGTCGGGGGGGGAGACCCAGTACTTC. Translation gives CAISESGGETQYF.